What follows are 18 T cell receptor beta chains derived from one specimen sequenced in a study of blood T cell repertoires in COVID-19. Sequencing was performed with immunoSEQ multiplex PCR; in TCRdb, only in-frame clones are kept and a portion is missing. Seen here are about 230,000 clones, approximately 85% observed once, and the top ten hold around 1%. Sequenced: peripheral blood. The receptors here all came from a man aged 35 to 55 with acute or convalescent COVID-19.

The chain recombines TRBV6-5 with TRBJ2-2; 9 positions match TRBD1. Trimming took 6 bases from V and 1 from J; bases not matched to a gene: 3. The CDR3 extends over 15 amino acids. The germline V gene has CDR1 MNHEY and CDR2 SVGAGI. The CDR3 is CASRRDRVNTGELFF. CDR3 nucleotides: TGTGCCAGCAGACGGGACAGGGTGAACACCGGGGAGCTGTTTTTT.

On this clone itself: Other DNA sequences from this sample encode an identical CDR3 as well. This chain joins TRBV7-9 and TRBJ2-5; D is uncertain. V shed 3 bases and J shed 2 bases, with 7 bases lying between them. CDR3 length: 13 amino acids. The germline CDR1 and CDR2 sequences are SEHNR and FQNEAQ (reference sequence). The CDR3 here is CASSFGLQETQYF. The CDR3 region has the DNA TGTGCCAGCAGCTTCGGGTTACAAGAGACCCAGTACTTC. Filled out from reference TRBV7-9 and TRBJ2-5, the complete variable domain reads DTGVSQNPRHKITKRGQNVTFRCDPISEHNRLYWYRQTLGQGPEFLTYFQNEAQLEKSRLLSDRFSAERPKGSFSTLEIQRTEQGDSAMYLCASSFGLQETQYFGPGTRLLVL.

The rearrangement joins TRBV9 to TRBJ2-3; 7 bases are shared with TRBD2. Germline V gives CDR1 SGDLS, CDR2 YYNGEE. Trimming cost V 3 bases and J 1 base; bases outside gene matches: 5. This CDR3 is built from 15 residues. The CDR3: CASSGSAGGTDTQYF. The DNA of the CDR3 is TGTGCCAGCAGCGGTTCGGCGGGGGGCACAGATACGCAGTATTTT.

This chain links TRBV6-2 or TRBV6-3 with TRBJ1-2; D remains ambiguous. The CDR3 contains 15 residues. CDR1 is MNHEY, CDR2 SVGEGT, per germline. The V gene lost 5 bases and the J gene lost 4 bases, with 17 bases spanning the gap. CDR3 DNA: TGTGCCAGCAGTATCCACCAGACGGGAGCCTATGGCTACACCTTC. Its protein product is CASSIHQTGAYGYTF.

J is TRBJ2-7 and V is TRBV29-1; 9 positions match TRBD2. Germline CDR1 SQVTM, CDR2 ANQGSEA. CDR3 size: 12 residues. The V and J ends lost 5 bases and 6 bases, in that order; junction bases with no gene match: 5. In DNA, the CDR3 is TGCAGCGTTTACGTAGCGGGGGTCGAGCAGTACTTC. It yields the protein CSVYVAGVEQYF.

The J gene is TRBJ1-1, the V gene TRBV15; perhaps TRBD1 as D (6 bases). From germline, CDR1 is LNHNV and CDR2 YYDKDF (reference sequence). CDR3 length equals 13 residues. V shed 3 bases and J shed 12 bases, with 17 bases lying between them. CDR3 nucleotides: TGTGCCACCAGCAGGGGGGCGACAGTCGAAACTTTCTTT. Translated: CATSRGATVETFF.

This chain connects TRBV13 to TRBJ1-2, with no clear D. The V end was cut by 5 bases, the J end by 5 bases, with 12 bases between. Germline V lookup: CDR1 PRHDT, CDR2 FYEKMQ (reference sequence). This CDR3 is 13 amino acids long. In DNA form, the CDR3 reads TGTGCCAGCAGCCGTAATATGCTATATGGCTACACCTTC. This codes for CASSRNMLYGYTF.

This sequence joins TRBV19 and TRBJ1-1, with a weak D call TRBD1 (5 bases). The V end lost 4 bases, the J end lost 4 bases, and 13 bases lay between the germline ends. Germline lookup yields CDR1 LNHDA and CDR2 SQIVND (reference sequence). The CDR3 contains 14 residues. The CDR3 region is CASSTRQGATEAFF. CDR3 nucleotides: TGTGCCAGTAGTACCCGGCAGGGCGCCACTGAAGCTTTCTTT.

The V call is TRBV11-2, the J call TRBJ2-1; TRBD2 is a possible D gene (7 bases). Germline values: CDR1 SGHAT, CDR2 FQNNGV. This CDR3 is 15 amino acids long. V was trimmed by 4 bases and J by 7 bases, leaving 17 bases between them. The CDR3 sequence is CASSSLGGAGNEQFF. CDR3 bases: TGTGCCAGCAGCTCCCTGGGGGGGGCCGGGAATGAGCAGTTCTTC.

The V gene is TRBV19, the J gene TRBJ1-5, with D possibly TRBD1 on 6 matching bases. The V gene's germline CDR1 is LNHDA and CDR2 SQIVND (reference sequence). The CDR3 loop spans 15 amino acids. Between the trimmed V and J ends, which lost 3 bases and 3 bases, there was a span of 12 bases. CDR3 DNA: TGTGCCAGTAGTATGTCGGGACAAAACAATCAGCCCCAGCATTTT. This sequence encodes CASSMSGQNNQPQHF.

The chain couples TRBV9 to TRBJ1-2; the match to TRBD1 covers 8 bases. J was trimmed by 5 bases and V by 3 bases; bases with no gene match: 6. From germline, CDR1 is SGDLS and CDR2 YYNGEE. CDR3 length: 14 amino acids. CDR3 in DNA: TGTGCCAGCAGCGGTGGACAGGGAGGATATGGCTACACCTTC. It yields the protein CASSGGQGGYGYTF. The full variable domain, completed using reference TRBV9 and TRBJ1-2, is DSGVTQTPKHLITATGQRVTLRCSPRSGDLSVYWYQQSLDQGLQFLIQYYNGEERAKGNILERFSAQQFPDLHSELNLSSLELGDSALYFCASSGGQGGYGYTFGSGTRLTVV.

This clone came up once. The chain recombines TRBV11-3 with TRBJ2-2, with no clear D. Trimming took off 0 bases at V and 1 base at J, with 3 bases between the two ends. CDR1 is SGHNT and CDR2 is YENEEA in the germline V gene. The CDR3 spans 14 residues. CDR3 loop: CASSLDLNTGELFF. CDR3 sequence (DNA): TGTGCCAGCAGCTTAGATCTGAACACCGGGGAGCTGTTTTTT. The variable domain in full, with the rest retrieved from reference TRBV11-3 and TRBJ2-2, is EAGVVQSPRYKIIEKKQPVAFWCNPISGHNTLYWYLQNLGQGPELLIRYENEEAVDDSQLPKDRFSAERLKGVDSTLKIQPAELGDSAVYLCASSLDLNTGELFFGEGSRLTVL.

The chain has TRBV24-1 and TRBJ1-2; D gene unclear. The CDR3 is 13 amino acids. The V gene's germline CDR1 is KGHDR and CDR2 SFDVKD. V was shortened by 0 bases and J by 7 bases, with 8 bases between the two germline ends. The CDR3 is CATSDLREAGYTF. The CDR3 DNA reads as TGTGCCACCAGTGATTTGAGGGAGGCTGGCTACACCTTC.

J is TRBJ2-7 and V is TRBV18, with 8 positions matching TRBD1. The CDR3 extends over 16 amino acids. Germline CDR1 reads KGHSH; CDR2 reads LQKENI. Losses at the gene ends were 6 bases for V and 2 bases for J; bases not matched to a gene: 12. The CDR3: CASSLLRDRPAYEQYF. The CDR3 DNA follows: TGTGCCAGCTCGCTCCTCCGGGACAGGCCTGCCTACGAGCAGTACTTC.

V usage is TRBV2 and J usage is TRBJ2-1, with TRBD2 identical over 9 bases. The CDR3 totals 16 residues. Trimming at V came to 7 bases and at J to 5 bases, leaving 12 bases not matched to a gene. Germline loops: CDR1 SNHLY, CDR2 FYNNEI. CDR3 region: CASIVGHSGGNNEQFF. The CDR3 nucleotides are TGTGCCAGCATCGTGGGTCATAGCGGGGGAAACAATGAGCAGTTCTTC.

The genes are TRBV19 and TRBJ1-1, with 8 nucleotides matching TRBD1. The J segment lost 6 bases and the V segment lost 5 bases, leaving 8 bases of the junction unmatched. CDR3 length: 14 amino acids. Germline CDR1 reads LNHDA; CDR2 reads SQIVND (reference sequence). CDR3 nucleotides: TGTGCCAGTAGTCTTCGGACAGGGTTTTCTGAAGCTTTCTTT. Translation gives CASSLRTGFSEAFF.

The chain uses TRBV5-6 and TRBJ1-2; D is undetermined. The V gene's germline CDR1 is SGHDT and CDR2 YYEEEE. The CDR3 length is 13 residues. The V gene lost 3 bases and the J gene lost 8 bases, with 14 bases spanning the gap. The DNA of the CDR3 is TGTGCCAGCAGCTCCGGGTGGGAGGGAGGCTACACCTTC. Protein: CASSSGWEGGYTF.

This clone has just a few counts. The CDR3 is CASGPGYTF. The CDR3 DNA is TGTGCCAGCGGGCCCGGCTACACCTTC. The chain is built from TRBV2 and TRBJ1-2, with D unclear. Germline values: CDR1 SNHLY, CDR2 FYNNEI. This CDR3 comprises 9 residues. Trimming removed 8 bases from V and 8 bases from J, with 6 bases in between.